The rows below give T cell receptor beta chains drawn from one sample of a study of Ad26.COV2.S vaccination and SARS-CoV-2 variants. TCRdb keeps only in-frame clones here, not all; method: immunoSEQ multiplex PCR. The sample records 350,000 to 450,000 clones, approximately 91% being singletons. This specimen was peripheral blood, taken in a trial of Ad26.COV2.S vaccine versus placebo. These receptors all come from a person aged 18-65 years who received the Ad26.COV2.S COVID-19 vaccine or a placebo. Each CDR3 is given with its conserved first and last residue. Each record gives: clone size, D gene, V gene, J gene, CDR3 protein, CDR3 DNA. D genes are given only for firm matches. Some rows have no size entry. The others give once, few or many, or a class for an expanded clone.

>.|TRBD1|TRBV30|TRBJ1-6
CAWSVGQGNSPLHF
TGTGCCTGGAGTGTAGGACAGGGGAATTCACCCCTCCACTTT
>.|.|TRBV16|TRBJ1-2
CASSQSPGSAQGYTF
TGTGCCAGCAGCCAATCTCCAGGGTCCGCACAGGGCTACACCTTC
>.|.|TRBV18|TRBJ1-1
CASSNTGDPVAEAFF
TGTGCCAGCTCAAATACGGGGGATCCGGTGGCTGAAGCTTTCTTT
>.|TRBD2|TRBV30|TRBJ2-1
CAWSVPAGGGNEQFF
TGTGCCTGGAGTGTACCAGCGGGAGGGGGCAATGAGCAGTTCTTC
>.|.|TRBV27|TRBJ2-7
CASPSYEQYF
TGTGCCAGCCCCTCCTACGAGCAGTACTTC
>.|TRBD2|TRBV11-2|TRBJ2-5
CASSLGGGPQETQYF
TGTGCCAGCAGCTTGGGGGGAGGGCCGCAAGAGACCCAGTACTTC
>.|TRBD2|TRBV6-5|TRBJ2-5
CASSFPGRGETQYF
TGTGCCAGCAGTTTCCCAGGGAGGGGAGAGACCCAGTACTTC
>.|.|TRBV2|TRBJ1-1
CASSVGRDTEAFF
TGTGCCAGCAGTGTGGGCAGAGACACTGAAGCTTTCTTT
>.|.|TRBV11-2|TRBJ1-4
CASSLVGGTPATNEKLFF
TGTGCCAGCAGCTTAGTGGGCGGGACACCTGCAACTAATGAAAAACTGTTTTTT
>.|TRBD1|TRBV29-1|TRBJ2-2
CSVRDRDTGELFF
TGCAGCGTCCGGGACAGGGACACCGGGGAGCTGTTTTTT
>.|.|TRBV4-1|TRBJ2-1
CASSQVTQGRDEQFF
TGCGCCAGCAGCCAAGTGACACAGGGTAGGGATGAGCAGTTCTTC
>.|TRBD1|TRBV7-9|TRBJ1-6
CASSLGQGGSPLHF
TGTGCCAGCAGCTTGGGACAGGGGGGTTCACCCCTCCACTTT
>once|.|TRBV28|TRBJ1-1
CASRVGGLNTEAFF
TGTGCCAGCAGGGTGGGGGGCCTGAACACTGAAGCTTTCTTT
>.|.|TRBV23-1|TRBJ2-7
CASSQSHEQYF
TGCGCCAGCAGTCAATCTCACGAGCAGTACTTC
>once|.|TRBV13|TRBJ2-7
CASSLLYSDEQYF
TGTGCCAGCAGCTTACTATATTCGGACGAGCAGTACTTC
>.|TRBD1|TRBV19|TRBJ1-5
CASGTGAHQPQHF
TGTGCCAGTGGGACAGGGGCACACCAGCCCCAGCATTTT
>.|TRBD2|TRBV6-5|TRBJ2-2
CATTAGGRTGELFF
TGTGCCACCACGGCGGGGGGCCGGACCGGGGAGCTGTTTTTT
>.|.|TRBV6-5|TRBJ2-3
CASSYSTAQGTDTQYF
TGTGCCAGCAGTTACTCGACGGCGCAGGGCACAGATACGCAGTATTTT
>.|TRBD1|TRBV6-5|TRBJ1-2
CASRPIQPGQTTSTF
TGTGCCAGCAGGCCGATCCAGCCGGGACAGACGACTTCCACCTTC
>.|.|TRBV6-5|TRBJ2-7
CASRREAVVVQYF
TGTGCCAGCAGGAGGGAGGCGGTTGTTGTGCAGTACTTC
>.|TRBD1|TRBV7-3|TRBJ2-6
CASSLRQGSGANVLTF
TGTGCCAGCAGCTTAAGACAGGGGTCTGGGGCCAACGTCCTGACTTTC
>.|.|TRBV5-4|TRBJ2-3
CASSLAGAPDTQYF
TGTGCCAGCAGCTTGGCCGGGGCCCCAGATACGCAGTATTTT